This passage covers 7 T cell receptor beta chains from one sample sequenced in a study of OX40 agonist ivuxolimab in advanced cancers. Profiling relied on immunoSEQ multiplex PCR, and the TCRdb table lists in-frame clones only, not all of them. The sample yields fewer than 85,000 clones, 60% to 80% seen once. Sequencing was performed on CD4+ or CD8+ T cells sorted from blood, taken in a trial of the OX40 agonist ivuxolimab. The source is an adult with an advanced solid tumor such as melanoma, head and neck, liver or kidney cancer.

CDR3 residues: CASSVGVSFGYTF. In DNA form, the CDR3 reads TGTGCCAGCAGCGTAGGGGTGTCATTTGGCTACACCTTC. This chain joins TRBV9 and TRBJ1-2; D remains unclear. The germline V gene encodes CDR1 SGDLS and CDR2 YYNGEE. There are 13 residues in the CDR3. V was clipped by 0 bases and J by 7 bases, with 10 bases between them.

The V gene is TRBV7-2, the J gene TRBJ1-2, with unresolved D. This CDR3 region has 14 residues. Germline CDR1 SGHTA, CDR2 FQGNSA. V was pared by 2 bases and J by 1 base, with 8 bases between. The CDR3 bases are TGTGCCAGCAGCTTACACAGAGTTAACTATGGCTACACCTTC. Translating gives CASSLHRVNYGYTF.

The chain couples TRBV11-2 to TRBJ2-7; maybe TRBD1 (5 bases). CDR1 SGHAT and CDR2 FQNNGV come from the germline V gene. The CDR3 extends over 16 amino acids. Trimming cost V 5 bases and J 3 bases, with 20 bases left between them. As DNA, the CDR3 is TGTGCCAGCAGCCAAAGGGGTAGGAACGAGGTCTACGAGCAGTACTTC. Amino acids: CASSQRGRNEVYEQYF.

The rearrangement links TRBV9 to TRBJ2-1; D remains unclear. Germline loops: CDR1 SGDLS, CDR2 YYNGEE. The CDR3 contains 13 residues. The V end lost 2 bases, the J end lost 2 bases, and 5 bases lay between the germline ends. The CDR3 bases are TGTGCCAGCAGCGTTACAACCTACAATGAGCAGTTCTTC. It is translated as CASSVTTYNEQFF.

The genes are TRBV14 and TRBJ2-7; 9 positions agree with TRBD1. The CDR3 extends over 15 amino acids. Germline CDR1 is SGHDN and CDR2 is FVKESK. V dropped 4 bases and J dropped 5; count of bases not matched to a gene: 9. The CDR3 DNA reads TGTGCCAGCAGCCGCCTTACAGGGGGCAACAACGAGCAGTACTTC. Translated: CASSRLTGGNNEQYF. Drawing the rest from reference TRBV14 and TRBJ2-7, the complete variable domain is EAGVTQFPSHSVIEKGQTVTLRCDPISGHDNLYWYRRVMGKEIKFLLHFVKESKQDESGMPNNRFLAERTGGTYSTLKVQPAELEDSGVYFCASSRLTGGNNEQYFGPGTRLTVT.

The V and J genes are TRBV6-6 and TRBJ2-2; weak D call: TRBD1 (6 bases). The V gene lost 6 bases and the J gene lost 4 bases, with 12 bases spanning the gap. CDR1 is MNHNY and CDR2 is SVGAGI in the germline V gene (reference sequence). This CDR3 has 14 amino acids. Here the CDR3 reads CASSQIQGTGELFF. The CDR3 DNA reads TGTGCCAGCAGCCAAATACAGGGCACCGGGGAGCTGTTTTTT.

The chain couples TRBV6-4 to TRBJ1-6; tentative D call: TRBD1 (6 bases). The CDR3 sequence is 19 residues long. The germline V gene has CDR1 MRHNA and CDR2 SNTAGT. V was cut by 8 bases and J by 2 bases, with 25 bases left in between. The CDR3 reads CASDREYPQGRTYNSPLHF. CDR3 coding DNA: TGTGCCAGCGACAGAGAATACCCCCAGGGGCGCACCTATAATTCACCCCTCCACTTT.